This TCR beta chain was retrieved from a study of blood T cell repertoires in COVID-19. Study-level background: The cDNA or gDNA used as material had been derived from T cells, B-cell-depleted T cells, or PBMCs.

Per the original methods: Nucleated cell counts were estimated from reference gene primer amplification. Repertoires were generated with immunoSEQ multiplex PCR, while TCRdb's copy carries only in-frame clones and drops some. V and J calls and clone size are as listed in that table; D and trimming were resolved from the DNA. The table lists over 400,000 clones, about 88% of them singletons. Categorization into cohorts depended on clinical history that participants reported. V was clipped by 7 bases and J by 1 base, with 10 bases between them. Germline CDR1 WSHSY, CDR2 SAAADI. The length of the CDR3 is 14 residues.

The TCR comes from a woman aged 55-69 years who had recovered from COVID-19. This rearrangement joins TRBV10-2 to TRBJ2-2; possible D gene TRBD1, 6 bases. The material sequenced was PBMCs or T cells enriched from blood (not recorded which). In nucleotides, the CDR3 is TGCGCCAGCACCAAGGGACAGAACACCGGGGAGCTGTTTTTT. This sequence encodes CASTKGQNTGELFF.